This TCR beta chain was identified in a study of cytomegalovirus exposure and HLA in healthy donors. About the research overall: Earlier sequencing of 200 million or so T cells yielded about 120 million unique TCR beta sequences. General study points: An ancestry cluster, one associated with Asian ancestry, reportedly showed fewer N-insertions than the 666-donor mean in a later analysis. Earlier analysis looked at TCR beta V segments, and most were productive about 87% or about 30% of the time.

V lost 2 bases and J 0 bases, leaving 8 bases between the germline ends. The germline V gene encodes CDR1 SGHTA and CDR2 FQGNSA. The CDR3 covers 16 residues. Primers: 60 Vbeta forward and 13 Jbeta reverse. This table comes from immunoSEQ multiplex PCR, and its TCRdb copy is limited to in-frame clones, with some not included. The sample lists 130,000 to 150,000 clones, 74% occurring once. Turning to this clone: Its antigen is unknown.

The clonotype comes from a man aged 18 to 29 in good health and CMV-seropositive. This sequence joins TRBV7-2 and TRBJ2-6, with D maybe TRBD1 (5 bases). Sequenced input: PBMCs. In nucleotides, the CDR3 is TGTGCCAGCAGCTTAAAAGGGGCCTCTGGGGCCAACGTCCTGACTTTC. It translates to CASSLKGASGANVLTF.